These 20 T cell receptor beta chains were sequenced from one sample in a study of shared clonotypes between healthy human individuals. Measured with immunoSEQ multiplex PCR; TCRdb has only the in-frame clones, and not every one. The sample records about 2.4 million clones, approximately 92% being singletons. The sample consisted of naive CD4+ T cells sorted from blood. As for subset: CD45RA+ positively selected. The receptors originated from a young man in good health.

The rearrangement joins TRBV6-1 to TRBJ2-5, with TRBD1 matching over 8 bases. The CDR3 length is 14 residues. Trimming cost V 3 bases and J 5 bases; bases outside gene matches: 5. CDR1 and CDR2 from the germline V gene are MNHNS and SASEGT. The CDR3 region is CASSDRTGPETQYF. The CDR3 DNA follows: TGTGCCAGCAGTGATCGGACAGGGCCGGAGACCCAGTACTTC.

The gene calls are TRBV4-1 and TRBJ2-7; D may be TRBD1 or TRBD2 (5 bases each). The V gene's germline CDR1 is MGHRA and CDR2 YSYEKL. V was clipped by 1 base and J by 5 bases, with 21 bases between them. This CDR3 is built from 17 residues. The CDR3 sequence: CASSQARDAVALDEQYF. The CDR3 bases are TGCGCCAGCAGCCAAGCCCGGGACGCGGTAGCGCTAGACGAGCAGTACTTC.

The J gene is TRBJ1-5, the V gene TRBV2, with 9 bases matching TRBD1. Germline V gene data show CDR1 as SNHLY and CDR2 as FYNNEI. V shed 6 bases, J shed 0 bases, and the junction held 6 bases outside the gene matches. This CDR3 has 16 residues. The CDR3 region is CASRRTGDDSNQPQHF. In DNA, the CDR3 is TGTGCCAGCAGACGGACAGGGGATGATAGCAATCAGCCCCAGCATTTT.

In DNA form, the CDR3 reads TGTGCCAGCAGCTACACAGGGCCGGGTGGCTACACCTTC. It codes for CASSYTGPGGYTF. This rearrangement joins TRBV5-8 to TRBJ1-2, with D possibly TRBD1 on 6 matching bases. From germline, CDR1 is SGHTS and CDR2 YDEGEE. V shed 3 bases and J shed 7 bases, with 13 bases lying between them. The CDR3 length is 13 residues.

A note on this clone: Other nucleotide sequences from this sample produce the same CDR3. This chain uses TRBV30 with TRBJ1-3; D unresolved. Germline assignment: CDR1 GTSNPN and CDR2 SVGIG (reference sequence). The CDR3 sequence is 13 residues long. Deletions cut 5 bases from V and 0 bases from J, with 8 bases between. The CDR3 nucleotides read TGTGCCTGGTCAGTAAGCTCTGGAAACACCATATATTTT. This encodes CAWSVSSGNTIYF.

The chain has TRBV6-5 and TRBJ2-7; D call uncertain. The germline V gene has CDR1 MNHEY and CDR2 SVGAGI. The CDR3 spans 13 residues. V lost 0 bases and J lost 12, with 15 bases in between. The CDR3 loop is CASSYSKLMRWYF. In nucleotides, the CDR3 is TGTGCCAGCAGTTACTCGAAGCTTATGAGGTGGTACTTC.

The chain joins TRBV19 to TRBJ2-5; perhaps D is TRBD1 or TRBD2 (5 bases each). The V gene lost 6 bases and the J gene lost 4 bases, with 12 bases spanning the gap. CDR3 length equals 13 residues. CDR1 is LNHDA and CDR2 is SQIVND in the germline V gene (reference sequence). The CDR3 DNA is TGTGCCAGTAGACCCTTTGGGGGAGAGACCCAGTACTTC. This codes for CASRPFGGETQYF. Looking up the rest from reference TRBV19 and TRBJ2-5 gives the full variable domain: DGGITQSPKYLFRKEGQNVTLSCEQNLNHDAMYWYRQDPGQGLRLIYYSQIVNDFQKGDIAEGYSVSREKKESFPLTVTSAQKNPTAFYLCASRPFGGETQYFGPGTRLLVL.

The CDR3 protein is CASSSAGVQETQYF. The DNA for the CDR3 is TGTGCCAGCAGTTCGGCAGGGGTTCAAGAGACCCAGTACTTC. V usage is TRBV28 and J usage is TRBJ2-5; weak D call: TRBD1 (6 bases). This CDR3 region has 14 residues. Trimming stripped 4 bases from V and 2 bases from J, with 11 bases between. Germline CDR1 reads MDHEN; CDR2 reads SYDVKM.

This chain connects TRBV5-1 to TRBJ2-1; tentative D call: TRBD2 (5 bases). Germline CDR1 is SGHRS and CDR2 is YFSETQ. The V end was cut by 2 bases, the J end by 3 bases, with 9 bases between. The CDR3 runs 14 residues. The CDR3 reads CASSFSGNYNEQFF. CDR3 nucleotide sequence: TGCGCCAGCAGCTTTTCCGGGAACTACAATGAGCAGTTCTTC.

In regard to this clone: At one of its ends the junction is not consistent with the germline gene, which may arise from a read error. The chain carries TRBV7-7 and TRBJ2-1, with D perhaps given as TRBD1 or TRBD2 (5 bases each). This CDR3 region has 14 residues. From germline, CDR1 is SSHAT and CDR2 FNYEAQ (reference sequence). DNA of the CDR3: TGTGCTAGCAGCTTGCAAGGGGACCACAATGAGCAGTTCTTC. Its protein product is CASSLQGDHNEQFF.

The chain employs TRBV6-6 and TRBJ1-4; D not resolved. Trimming took 5 bases from V and 2 from J, leaving 9 bases between them. The CDR3 extends over 14 amino acids. Germline CDR1 MNHNY, CDR2 SVGAGI (reference sequence). The CDR3 DNA is TGTGCCAGCAGTCGGGAAGGCACTAATGAAAAACTGTTTTTT. Encoded protein: CASSREGTNEKLFF.

The V and J genes are TRBV11-2 and TRBJ2-7, with 7 nucleotides matching TRBD1. Germline V lookup: CDR1 SGHAT, CDR2 FQNNGV. This CDR3 contains 17 residues. V shed 5 bases, J shed 3 bases, and the junction held 16 bases outside the gene matches. The CDR3 reads CASSPGTRTGFFYEQYF. CDR3 sequence (DNA): TGTGCCAGCAGCCCAGGTACAAGGACAGGTTTCTTCTACGAGCAGTACTTC. Together with reference TRBV11-2 and TRBJ2-7, the CDR3 gives the full variable domain: EAGVAQSPRYKIIEKRQSVAFWCNPISGHATLYWYQQILGQGPKLLIQFQNNGVVDDSQLPKDRFSAERLKGVDSTLKIQPAKLEDSAVYLCASSPGTRTGFFYEQYFGPGTRLTVT.

This rearrangement joins TRBV25-1 to TRBJ1-5, with D tentatively TRBD1 (5 bases). The CDR3 is 14 residues long. V shed 4 bases and J shed 4 bases, with 11 bases lying between them. Per the germline V gene, CDR1 is MGHDK and CDR2 is SYGVNS. CDR3 protein: CASSAGLGNQPQHF. CDR3 coding DNA: TGTGCCAGCAGTGCAGGGCTCGGGAATCAGCCCCAGCATTTT.

This clone was observed a few times. The V and J genes are TRBV7-3 and TRBJ1-6; 9 bases match TRBD1. This CDR3 has 16 amino acids. V was pared by 5 bases and J by 6 bases, with 8 bases of the junction left unmatched. Looked up from germline, CDR1 is SGHTA and CDR2 is FQGTGA. CDR3: CASSLGQGQSNSPLHF. DNA of the CDR3: TGTGCCAGCAGCCTTGGACAGGGGCAGTCTAATTCACCCCTCCACTTT.

CDR3 sequence reads: CAISRSGIPNNDNHNEQFF. For the CDR3, the DNA is TGTGCCATCAGCAGATCCGGGATCCCAAACAATGACAATCACAATGAGCAGTTCTTC. This chain connects TRBV10-3 to TRBJ2-1; a possible D gene is TRBD2 (5 bases). From germline, CDR1 is ENHRY and CDR2 SYGVKD. Trimming removed 6 bases from V and 5 bases from J, with 29 bases in between. CDR3 length: 19 amino acids.

This chain joins TRBV6-5 and TRBJ1-1; possible D gene TRBD1, 6 bases. The CDR3 consists of 13 residues. With 6 bases removed from V and 3 bases from J, the gap between germline ends came to 11 bases. Per the germline V gene, CDR1 is MNHEY and CDR2 is SVGAGI. The CDR3 region has the DNA TGTGCCAGCAGCCGGGACACAGACACTGAAGCTTTCTTT. It encodes CASSRDTDTEAFF.

The V call is TRBV5-4, the J call TRBJ2-1; D gene uncertain. Germline V gives CDR1 SGHNT, CDR2 YYREEE (reference sequence). V lost 0 bases to trimming and J lost 8 bases, with 9 bases between them. CDR3 size: 13 residues. The CDR3 nucleotides read TGTGCCAGCAGCTTGGGGGCTTCGGATGAGCAGTTCTTC. Its translation is CASSLGASDEQFF.

This chain connects TRBV7-9 to TRBJ2-3, with a possible D match to TRBD1 (5 bases). The CDR3 has 15 residues. The V end was cut by 5 bases, the J end by 0 bases, with 12 bases between. Germline lookup yields CDR1 SEHNR and CDR2 FQNEAQ (reference sequence). Here the CDR3 reads CASSRSQGSTDTQYF. CDR3 coding DNA: TGTGCCAGCAGCCGTTCTCAGGGTAGCACAGATACGCAGTATTTT.

CDR3 residues: CASSETGGLGEQFF. CDR3 sequence (DNA): TGTGCCAGTAGTGAGACAGGGGGCCTGGGTGAGCAGTTCTTC. The rearrangement uses TRBV19 and TRBJ2-1; 10 bases match TRBD1. Germline V lookup: CDR1 LNHDA, CDR2 SQIVND (reference sequence). This CDR3 spans 14 amino acids. The junction had 7 bases not matched to a gene; V was cut back by 5 bases and J by 9 bases.

This chain joins TRBV27 and TRBJ1-1, with 9 bases lining up with TRBD1. V lost 6 bases to trimming and J lost 8 bases; unmatched junction nucleotides: 10. CDR3 size: 14 residues. Germline values: CDR1 MNHEY, CDR2 SMNVEV (reference sequence). DNA of the CDR3: TGTGCCAGCAGGTTAGGACAGGGGAGTAGGGAAGCTTTCTTT. Translating it yields CASRLGQGSREAFF.